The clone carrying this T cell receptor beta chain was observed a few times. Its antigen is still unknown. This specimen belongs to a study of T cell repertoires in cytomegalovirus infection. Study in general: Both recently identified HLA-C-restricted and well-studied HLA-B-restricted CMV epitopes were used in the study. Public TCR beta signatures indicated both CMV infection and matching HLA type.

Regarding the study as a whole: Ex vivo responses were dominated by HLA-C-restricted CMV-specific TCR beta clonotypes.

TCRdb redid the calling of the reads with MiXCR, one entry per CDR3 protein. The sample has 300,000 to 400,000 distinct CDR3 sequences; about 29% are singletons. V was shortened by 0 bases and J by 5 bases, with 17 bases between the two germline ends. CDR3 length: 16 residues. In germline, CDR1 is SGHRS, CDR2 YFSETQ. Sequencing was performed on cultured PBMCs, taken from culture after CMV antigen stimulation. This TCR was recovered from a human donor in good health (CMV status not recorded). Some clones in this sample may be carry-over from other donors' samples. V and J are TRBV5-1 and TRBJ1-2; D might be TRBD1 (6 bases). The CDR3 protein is CASSLALETGVYGYTF. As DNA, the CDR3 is TGCGCCAGCAGCTTGGCCCTCGAGACAGGCGTATATGGCTACACCTTC. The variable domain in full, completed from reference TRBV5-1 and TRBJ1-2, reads KAGVTQTPRYLIKTRGQQVTLSCSPISGHRSVSWYQQTPGQGLQFLFEYFSETQRNKGNFPGRFSGRQFSNSRSEMNVSTLELGDSALYLCASSLALETGVYGYTFGSGTRLTVV.